This T cell receptor (beta chain) was retrieved from a study of regulatory T cells in long-lasting Graves disease. The CDR3 is made up of 15 amino acids. The V gene lost 6 bases and the J gene lost 1 base, with 15 bases spanning the gap. Germline lookup yields CDR1 SGHVS and CDR2 FNYEAQ. As to time point: newly diagnosed GD, antithyroid drugs for less than 3 months. The authors made the TCR library using RNA they extracted from PBMCs. Whole-study results and caveats: Thyroid tissue was not studied; only peripheral blood was.

This clonotype was seen repeatedly, ten times or more. Its target is unknown. CDR3-region Arm-PCR and iRepertoire HTBI primers produced the TCR beta libraries. TCRdb used MiXCR to reprocess the multiplex PCR reads, holding one entry per CDR3 protein. This table has around 360,000 distinct CDR3 sequences, 15% to 20% appearing once. These data are also associated with another study on T cells in Graves' hyperthyroidism and ophthalmopathy. That work states: First-round RT-PCR with HTBI primers amplified the TCR CDR3 region. From stable hyperthyroidism, ophthalmopathy was separated by a 13 V-J model.

The specimen comprised peripheral blood mononuclear cells (PBMCs), sampled at new diagnosis, from a patient treated with antithyroid drugs. This receptor was identified in a woman aged 18-29 years with Graves disease. J is TRBJ2-5 and V is TRBV7-6, with no clear D. The CDR3 region has the DNA TGTGCCAGCAGTTCCTTGACCGCTCTCCAAGAGACCCAGTACTTC. This translates into CASSSLTALQETQYF. Full variable domain (outside the CDR3, taken from reference TRBV7-6 and TRBJ2-5): GAGVSQSPRYKVTKRGQDVALRCDPISGHVSLYWYRQALGQGPEFLTYFNYEAQQDKSGLPNDRFSAERPEGSISTLTIQRTEQRDSAMYRCASSSLTALQETQYFGPGTRLLVL.